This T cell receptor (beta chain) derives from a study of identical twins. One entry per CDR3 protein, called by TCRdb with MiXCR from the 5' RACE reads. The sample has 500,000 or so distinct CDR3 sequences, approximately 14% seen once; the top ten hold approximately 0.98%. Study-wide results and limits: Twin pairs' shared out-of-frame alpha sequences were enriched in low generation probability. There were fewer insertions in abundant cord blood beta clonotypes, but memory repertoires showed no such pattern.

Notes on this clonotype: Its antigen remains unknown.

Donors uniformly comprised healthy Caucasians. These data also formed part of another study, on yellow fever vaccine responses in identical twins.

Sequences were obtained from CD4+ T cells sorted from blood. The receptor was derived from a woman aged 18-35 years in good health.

In DNA form, the CDR3 reads TGTGCCAGCAGTTTGGGGGGTAGCGGGAGGCTGGTGTACTTC. Translated: CASSLGGSGRLVYF. J is TRBJ2-5 and V is TRBV28, with 10 bases aligning to TRBD2. The CDR3 is 14 residues long. Germline V lookup: CDR1 MDHEN, CDR2 SYDVKM. V was clipped by 3 bases and J by 13 bases; unmatched bases: 11.